The 10 T cell receptor beta chains in this list originate from one sample, sequenced in a study of T cells in Graves' hyperthyroidism and ophthalmopathy. Amplification of TCR beta CDR3 regions was performed using RNA transcripts as template. A set of HTBI primers served as the primers for a first-round RT-PCR of the TCR CDR3. A single record per CDR3 protein comes from TCRdb applying MiXCR to the multiplex PCR reads. The sample consists of around 400,000 distinct CDR3 sequences, about 16% of them appearing once. The sample taken for sequencing was blood. These receptors were obtained from a woman aged 55-70 years with Graves' ophthalmopathy.

V gene TRBV27 combines with J gene TRBJ2-2; a possible D gene is TRBD1 (6 bases). Trimming took off 8 bases at V and 6 bases at J, with 16 bases between the two ends. CDR3 length equals 14 residues. Germline CDR1 and CDR2: MNHEY and SMNVEV (reference sequence). The CDR3 DNA sequence: TGTGCCAGCGCCCTCGGGACATCCCCCGGGGAGCTGTTTTTT. Its translation is CASALGTSPGELFF.

The chain recombines TRBV5-4 with TRBJ2-2; TRBD1 agrees at 8 bases. V dropped 3 bases and J dropped 3; count of bases not matched to a gene: 7. CDR1 is SGHNT, CDR2 YYREEE, per germline (reference sequence). This CDR3 comprises 16 residues. CDR3 in amino acids: CASSYYRGSDTGELFF. The CDR3 coding sequence is TGTGCCAGCAGCTACTACAGGGGGTCCGACACCGGGGAGCTGTTTTTT.

This clonotype was seen repeatedly, ten times or more. The gene calls are TRBV7-2 and TRBJ1-1; D might be TRBD1 (5 bases). Trimming took off 0 bases at V and 3 bases at J, with 11 bases between the two ends. The germline gives CDR1 SGHTA, CDR2 FQGNSA. This CDR3 comprises 15 residues. The CDR3 protein is CASSLAYSRDTEAFF. As DNA, the CDR3 is TGTGCCAGCAGCTTAGCGTACAGCAGGGACACTGAAGCTTTCTTT.

This clonotype was observed once. The chain combines TRBV7-8 with TRBJ2-3; the D gene could be TRBD1 or TRBD2 (6 bases each). V was trimmed by 5 bases and J by 1 base, leaving 19 bases between them. Germline assignment: CDR1 SGHVS and CDR2 FQNEAQ. The CDR3 length is 17 residues. The CDR3 region has the DNA TGTGCCAGCAGCCGACTTAGGGGGGAGGCGGGCACAGATACGCAGTATTTT. It codes for CASSRLRGEAGTDTQYF.

A few counts support this clonotype. V gene TRBV5-1 combines with J gene TRBJ1-4, with TRBD1 matching 7 bases. The CDR3 runs 16 residues. Germline V gene data show CDR1 as SGHRS and CDR2 as YFSETQ. V dropped 0 bases and J dropped 8; count of bases not matched to a gene: 10. The CDR3 sequence is CASSLDRGGFAEKLFF. In DNA form, the CDR3 reads TGCGCCAGCAGCTTGGACAGGGGTGGCTTTGCGGAAAAACTGTTTTTT.

In its sample, this clonotype was seen many times. The chain links TRBV7-2 to TRBJ2-7, with unresolved D. This CDR3 has 15 amino acids. Looked up from germline, CDR1 is SGHTA and CDR2 is FQGNSA. Trimming removed 4 bases from V and 0 bases from J, with 13 bases in between. The CDR3 reads CASSSVATSSYEQYF. DNA of the CDR3: TGTGCCAGCAGCTCCGTGGCGACCAGCTCCTACGAGCAGTACTTC.

This clonotype occurred many times. The chain carries TRBV20-1 and TRBJ1-4; 9 nucleotides agree with TRBD1. Trimming cost V 2 bases and J 11 bases; bases outside gene matches: 12. The CDR3 has 15 residues. CDR1 DFQATT and CDR2 SNEGSKA come from the germline V gene (reference sequence). CDR3 DNA sequence: TGCAGTGCTAGACCGATGACAGGGGGTCAGGGGAAACTGTTTTTT. Its translation: CSARPMTGGQGKLFF.

This clonotype was detected many times. This chain links TRBV12-3 or TRBV12-4 with TRBJ2-2, with D hard to call. Trimming cost V 1 base and J 2 bases, with 5 bases left between them. This CDR3 contains 14 residues. The CDR3: CASSLGSNTGELFF. Written as DNA, the CDR3 is TGTGCCAGCAGTTTAGGGAGCAACACCGGGGAGCTGTTTTTT.

The chain couples TRBV6-1 to TRBJ2-1, with 13 bases lining up with TRBD2. This CDR3 is built from 14 residues. The junction had 2 bases not matched to a gene; V was cut back by 6 bases and J by 6 bases. Per the germline V gene, CDR1 is MNHNS and CDR2 is SASEGT. Written as DNA, the CDR3 is TGTGCCAGCAGACTAGCGGGAGGGACCAATGAGCAGTTCTTC. This codes for CASRLAGGTNEQFF.

This clonotype was seen repeatedly, ten times or more. This rearrangement joins TRBV6-1 to TRBJ1-5, with D perhaps matching TRBD1 (5 bases). The CDR3 loop spans 12 amino acids. With 6 bases removed from V and 8 bases from J, the gap between germline ends came to 11 bases. Germline V lookup: CDR1 MNHNS, CDR2 SASEGT. The CDR3 DNA follows: TGTGCCAGCAGCGCAGGGTTGAAGCCCCAGCATTTT. Its protein is CASSAGLKPQHF.